The 32 T cell receptor beta chains below all came from one sample that was sequenced in a study of OX40 agonist ivuxolimab in advanced cancers. Libraries were prepared by immunoSEQ multiplex PCR; TCRdb keeps only in-frame clonotypes and omits some of them. The sample has about 100,000 clones, approximately 90% seen once. The sequenced sample was CD4+ or CD8+ T cells sorted from blood, obtained in a trial of the OX40 agonist ivuxolimab. The source is an adult with an advanced solid tumor such as melanoma, head and neck, liver or kidney cancer.

The chain employs TRBV5-4 and TRBJ1-4; 7 nucleotides match TRBD1. V lost 0 bases, J lost 9 bases, and 5 bases stayed unmatched. Per germline, CDR1 SGHNT and CDR2 YYREEE (reference sequence). CDR3 size: 14 residues. This CDR3 is CASSLGQGSKKLFF. The CDR3 DNA follows: TGTGCCAGCAGCTTGGGACAGGGATCAAAAAAACTGTTTTTT.

This chain joins TRBV5-1 and TRBJ1-4; D is unresolved. Germline values: CDR1 SGHRS, CDR2 YFSETQ. This CDR3 has 15 amino acids. Trimming took off 4 bases at V and 7 bases at J, with 17 bases between the two ends. This CDR3 reads CASSPTGPPVEKLFF. The CDR3 region has the DNA TGCGCCAGCAGCCCGACCGGGCCTCCAGTTGAAAAACTGTTTTTT.

The genes are TRBV28 and TRBJ2-7; D is possibly TRBD1 or TRBD2 (6 bases each). Between the trimmed V and J ends, which lost 8 bases and 6 bases, there was a span of 14 bases. In germline, CDR1 is MDHEN, CDR2 SYDVKM. The CDR3 sequence is 12 residues long. CDR3 loop: CASGGRRREQYF. CDR3 DNA sequence: TGTGCCAGCGGGGGGCGTAGGCGCGAGCAGTACTTC.

A single count supports this clone. The chain carries TRBV5-1 and TRBJ2-3; 9 nucleotides line up with TRBD2. CDR1 and CDR2 (germline): SGHRS, YFSETQ. CDR3 length: 15 amino acids. After removal of 3 bases from V and 6 bases from J, the junction contained 8 bases not matched to a gene. CDR3 sequence reads: CASSSSGTSWDTQYF. The CDR3 coding sequence is TGCGCCAGCAGCTCCTCCGGGACTAGCTGGGATACGCAGTATTTT.

The V and J genes are TRBV28 and TRBJ2-5; tentative D call: TRBD2 (5 bases). The CDR3 runs 16 residues. V lost 6 bases and J 7 bases, leaving 24 bases between the germline ends. Germline-derived CDR1 and CDR2 are MDHEN and SYDVKM. Here the CDR3 DNA reads TGTGCCAGCAGCCAAACTACCCGGACTTACGGGTGGACCCAGTACTTC. This sequence encodes CASSQTTRTYGWTQYF.

The chain links TRBV5-6 to TRBJ2-3; TRBD1 agrees at 9 bases. CDR1 is SGHDT, CDR2 YYEEEE, per germline. This CDR3 has 16 amino acids. Trimming took 4 bases from V and 3 from J; bases not matched to a gene: 9. Written as DNA, the CDR3 is TGTGCCAGCAGCGGACAGGGGATCCTAGGGACAGATACGCAGTATTTT. It encodes CASSGQGILGTDTQYF.

The rearrangement links TRBV6-6 to TRBJ1-1, with D unresolved. V lost 7 bases to trimming and J lost 1 base, with 1 base between them. CDR3 length: 10 residues. Per the germline V gene, CDR1 is MNHNY and CDR2 is SVGAGI (reference sequence). CDR3 in DNA: TGTGCCAGCAAGAACACTGAAGCTTTCTTT. It encodes CASKNTEAFF.

The chain employs TRBV5-6 and TRBJ2-7; 13 bases agree with TRBD2. Losses at the gene ends were 1 base for V and 3 bases for J; bases not matched to a gene: 7. This CDR3 spans 17 amino acids. CDR1 is SGHDT, CDR2 YYEEEE, per germline. CDR3 loop: CASSLSPGLAGRYEQYF. The CDR3 DNA reads TGTGCCAGCAGCTTGAGCCCGGGACTAGCGGGACGCTACGAGCAGTACTTC.

This clone was recorded a few times. The chain links TRBV29-1 to TRBJ2-7; D unresolved. Trimming took 4 bases from V and 0 from J, leaving 7 bases between them. CDR3 size: 12 residues. The germline CDR1 and CDR2 sequences are SQVTM and ANQGSEA. CDR3 bases: TGCAGCGTTGCTGAGAGCTCCTACGAGCAGTACTTC. Protein: CSVAESSYEQYF.

This clone occurred once. CDR3 DNA sequence: TGCGCCAGCATGTTCAATTTGGCCTATCCCCGCGAGCAGTTCTTC. Its protein is CASMFNLAYPREQFF. The chain employs TRBV5-1 and TRBJ2-1; no definite D call. The V and J ends lost 6 bases and 10 bases respectively, with 23 bases between them. CDR1 and CDR2 (germline): SGHRS, YFSETQ. The CDR3 is 15 residues long.

This CDR3 is CASRLGQGGGETQYF. Here the CDR3 DNA reads TGTGCCAGCAGATTAGGACAGGGCGGGGGAGAGACCCAGTACTTC. The chain uses TRBV27 and TRBJ2-5, with D possibly matching TRBD1 (8 bases). Trimming took 6 bases from V and 4 from J, leaving 18 bases between them. Germline CDR1 is MNHEY and CDR2 is SMNVEV (reference sequence). The CDR3 loop spans 15 amino acids.

This chain joins TRBV5-1 and TRBJ2-5; D could derive from TRBD1 or TRBD2 (5 bases each). This CDR3 contains 14 residues. Germline lookup yields CDR1 SGHRS and CDR2 YFSETQ. V shed 0 bases and J shed 8 bases, with 14 bases lying between them. The CDR3 sequence is CASSLGTIRGTQYF. CDR3 nucleotide sequence: TGCGCCAGCAGCTTGGGGACAATACGGGGAACCCAGTACTTC.

V usage is TRBV29-1 and J usage is TRBJ1-5; 8 bases line up with TRBD1. CDR1 is SQVTM, CDR2 ANQGSEA, per germline. The CDR3 is made up of 16 amino acids. Trimming at V came to 8 bases and at J to 7 bases, leaving 19 bases not matched to a gene. CDR3 residues: CSPSEGQGAWCQPQHF. The CDR3 region has the DNA TGCAGCCCCTCAGAGGGGCAGGGGGCTTGGTGCCAGCCCCAGCATTTT.

A single count supports this clone. The rearrangement joins TRBV19 to TRBJ1-2, with D unresolved. Trimming took off 4 bases at V and 4 bases at J, with 7 bases between the two ends. The CDR3 contains 12 residues. CDR1 and CDR2 (germline): LNHDA, SQIVND (reference sequence). The CDR3 loop is CASSNSLYGYTF. The CDR3 region has the DNA TGTGCCAGTAGTAACAGTCTCTATGGCTACACCTTC.

This sequence joins TRBV19 and TRBJ1-2; a possible D gene is TRBD1 (6 bases). The V gene's germline CDR1 is LNHDA and CDR2 SQIVND (reference sequence). Trimming cost V 4 bases and J 7 bases, with 19 bases left between them. CDR3 size: 15 residues. This CDR3 is CASSTPPELTGGYTF. Here the CDR3 DNA reads TGTGCCAGTAGTACCCCTCCCGAATTGACAGGTGGCTACACCTTC.

The chain combines TRBV23-1 with TRBJ2-7; D is undetermined. TRBV23-1 is reported as an ORF; its role is uncertain. The CDR3 runs to 14 residues. V lost 6 bases, J lost 2 bases, and 14 bases lay in between. The CDR3 reads CASRGFRQPYEQYF. The CDR3 coding sequence is TGCGCCAGCAGGGGTTTCCGGCAACCCTACGAGCAGTACTTC.

The chain recombines TRBV5-5 with TRBJ1-1; D is ambiguous. The CDR3 consists of 13 residues. From germline, CDR1 is SGHKS and CDR2 YYEKEE (reference sequence). V lost 9 bases and J 2 bases, leaving 14 bases between the germline ends. The DNA for the CDR3 is TGTGCCACTGCATTCGGCCCCAACACTGAAGCTTTCTTT. This gives the protein CATAFGPNTEAFF.

The CDR3: CASSGVGLGSYNEQFF. The CDR3 DNA reads TGTGCCAGCTCAGGGGTCGGCCTAGGCTCCTACAATGAGCAGTTCTTC. The J gene is TRBJ2-1, the V gene TRBV28, with D possibly matching TRBD1 (6 bases). V was shortened by 8 bases and J by 0 bases, with 17 bases between the two germline ends. Germline values: CDR1 MDHEN, CDR2 SYDVKM. The CDR3 spans 16 residues.

The genes are TRBV19 and TRBJ1-2; 8 bases agree with TRBD1. The CDR3 is 15 residues long. Germline CDR1 is LNHDA and CDR2 is SQIVND (reference sequence). The ends lost 7 bases at V and 2 bases at J; junction bases unmatched: 9. DNA of the CDR3: TGTGCCAGTACCAATCCTAGGACAGGGAACTATGGCTACACCTTC. Protein: CASTNPRTGNYGYTF.

Only a few counts were recorded for this clone. The V call is TRBV9, the J call TRBJ1-2; D unresolved. This CDR3 comprises 14 residues. Germline V CDR1 and CDR2: SGDLS, YYNGEE. Trimming removed 2 bases from V and 4 bases from J, with 12 bases in between. CDR3 in DNA: TGTGCCAGCAGCGTGTTGAGGGAGGGCTATGGCTACACCTTC. Protein: CASSVLREGYGYTF. The full variable domain, with the rest looked up from reference TRBV9 and TRBJ1-2, is DSGVTQTPKHLITATGQRVTLRCSPRSGDLSVYWYQQSLDQGLQFLIQYYNGEERAKGNILERFSAQQFPDLHSELNLSSLELGDSALYFCASSVLREGYGYTFGSGTRLTVV.

The CDR3 sequence: CASSQEVRVGNTIYF. The CDR3, as DNA: TGCGCCAGCAGCCAAGAGGTGCGGGTAGGAAACACCATATATTTT. The V and J genes are TRBV4-1 and TRBJ1-3; D is unresolved. V was shortened by 0 bases and J by 4 bases, with 10 bases between the two germline ends. CDR1 MGHRA and CDR2 YSYEKL come from the germline V gene. CDR3 length equals 15 residues.

The chain carries TRBV23-1 and TRBJ1-5, with no clear D. TRBV23-1 is known as an ORF, though its function is uncertain. V lost 2 bases and J lost 0, with 8 bases in between. The CDR3 spans 15 residues. Written as DNA, the CDR3 is TGCGCCAGCAGTCAACCCCTCTATAGCAATCAGCCCCAGCATTTT. Translated: CASSQPLYSNQPQHF.

Here the CDR3 DNA reads TGTGCCTGGAACAGGGCGATAGGTTCTGGAAACACCATATATTTT. This gives the protein CAWNRAIGSGNTIYF. The chain employs TRBV30 and TRBJ1-3; D is perhaps TRBD1 (6 bases). Trimming took off 4 bases at V and 1 base at J, with 14 bases between the two ends. From germline, CDR1 is GTSNPN and CDR2 SVGIG (reference sequence). This CDR3 region has 15 residues. The variable domain in full, completed from reference TRBV30 and TRBJ1-3, reads SQTIHQWPATLVQPVGSPLSLECTVEGTSNPNLYWYRQAAGRGLQLLFYSVGIGQISSEVPQNLSASRPQDRQFILSSKKLLLSDSGFYLCAWNRAIGSGNTIYFGEGSWLTVV.

A single count supports this clone. The rearrangement links TRBV30 to TRBJ2-3, with 7 positions matching TRBD2. The CDR3 has 14 residues. The germline gives CDR1 GTSNPN, CDR2 SVGIG (reference sequence). V gave up 8 bases and J gave up 0 bases; unmatched junction bases: 8. The chain's CDR3 is CAIPIAGSTDTQYF. As DNA, the CDR3 is TGTGCCATCCCAATAGCGGGTAGCACAGATACGCAGTATTTT.

The rearrangement links TRBV28 to TRBJ2-4, with 14 nucleotides matching TRBD2. Trimming at V came to 5 bases and at J to 1 base, leaving 10 bases not matched to a gene. This CDR3 is 19 amino acids long. Germline V lookup: CDR1 MDHEN, CDR2 SYDVKM. The DNA for the CDR3 is TGTGCCAGCAGTCCCGGACTAGCGGGGGGCCTGTTGGCCAAAAACATTCAGTACTTC. Translating gives CASSPGLAGGLLAKNIQYF.

This clone was counted between two and nine times. As DNA, the CDR3 is TGTGCCTGGAGTACCACCGAGAACACTGAAGCTTTCTTT. Its translation: CAWSTTENTEAFF. The chain is built from TRBV30 and TRBJ1-1; D call uncertain. The V gene lost 2 bases and the J gene lost 1 base, with 8 bases spanning the gap. Germline V gives CDR1 GTSNPN, CDR2 SVGIG (reference sequence). This CDR3 contains 13 residues.

The genes are TRBV19 and TRBJ2-5; D not resolved. Trimming took 6 bases from V and 4 from J, leaving 12 bases between them. The CDR3 sequence is 13 residues long. Germline V gene lookup returns CDR1 LNHDA and CDR2 SQIVND (reference sequence). CDR3 coding DNA: TGTGCCAGTAGGGGTAGCCCTGGAGAGACCCAGTACTTC. Protein product: CASRGSPGETQYF.

This clone has just one count. V is TRBV7-6 and J is TRBJ2-3; 9 bases line up with TRBD2. CDR3 length: 21 amino acids. J lost 4 bases, V lost 1 base, and 21 bases had no gene match. Looked up from germline, CDR1 is SGHVS and CDR2 is FNYEAQ. The DNA of the CDR3 is TGTGCCAGCAGCTTAGTAGGGGCGCTGGCGGGGGGGCCGGCATTCGCAGATACGCAGTATTTT. This translates into CASSLVGALAGGPAFADTQYF.

This rearrangement joins TRBV7-9 to TRBJ2-7; 9 bases align to TRBD2. With 5 bases clipped from V and 4 bases from J, the junction kept 12 bases outside the gene matches. Germline CDR1 SEHNR, CDR2 FQNEAQ (reference sequence). The CDR3 has 16 amino acids. CDR3 nucleotide sequence: TGTGCCAGCAGCACGATAGCGGGAGTGGCTCGGTACGAGCAGTACTTC. Translated: CASSTIAGVARYEQYF.

This chain uses TRBV28 with TRBJ1-2; 8 bases are a match to TRBD1. Germline-derived CDR1 and CDR2 are MDHEN and SYDVKM. This CDR3 is 13 amino acids long. The V and J ends lost 6 bases and 3 bases, in that order; junction bases with no gene match: 3. The CDR3 protein is CASSETGDYGYTF. The CDR3 DNA reads as TGTGCCAGCAGCGAGACAGGGGACTATGGCTACACCTTC.

The chain uses TRBV29-1 and TRBJ1-5; D gene unclear. V was shortened by 5 bases and J by 0 bases, with 5 bases between the two germline ends. Germline CDR1 reads SQVTM; CDR2 reads ANQGSEA. The CDR3 has 12 residues. DNA for the CDR3: TGCAGCGTTCAGCATAGCAATCAGCCCCAGCATTTT. Its protein is CSVQHSNQPQHF.

V usage is TRBV28 and J usage is TRBJ2-2, with TRBD1 identical over 12 bases. Germline V gives CDR1 MDHEN, CDR2 SYDVKM. The CDR3 covers 16 residues. Trimming removed 2 bases from V and 7 bases from J; junction bases left unmatched: 5. The CDR3 spells CASSLGGTGGGGELFF. The CDR3 region has the DNA TGTGCCAGCAGTTTAGGAGGGACAGGGGGCGGCGGGGAGCTGTTTTTT.